This is a list of T cell receptor beta chains from one sample in a study of CD4 T cells in relation to SARS-CoV-2 and coronaviruses. What these receptors recognize is not known. Produced via immunoSEQ multiplex PCR; TCRdb's table is partial and in-frame only. The data hold roughly 20,000 clones, with around four fifths observed a single time. The sample consisted of CD4+ T cells from PBMCs, cultured in vitro. These receptors all stem from a human donor in good health. Both conserved end residues are trimmed from each CDR3.

>TRBV7-8|TRBJ1-1
ASSPRAQVHTEAF
>TRBV6-4|TRBJ1-6
ASSDLGIGGSPLH
>TRBV7-9|TRBJ2-7
ASSPLAPSSYEQY
>TRBV18|TRBJ1-4
ASSPGVSTTNEKLF
>TRBV11-2|TRBJ1-1
ASSLREGAGEAF
>TRBV19|TRBJ1-4
ASRPQTGTNEKLF
>TRBV11-2|TRBJ2-3
ASSLDRAGRTDTQY
>TRBV4-2|TRBJ1-1
ASSRAQEQNTEAF
>TRBV9|TRBJ2-1
ASSPLGSSYNEQF
>TRBV5-6|TRBJ1-4
ASSLGTWVEKLF
>TRBV11-1|TRBJ2-7
ASSQLTSGSFEQY
>TRBV24-1|TRBJ1-2
ATSGLYGYT
>TRBV5-1|TRBJ1-1
ASSPPYTLRGLNTEAF
>TRBV7-8|TRBJ1-6
ASSLQGEVSPLH
>TRBV28|TRBJ1-2
ASTPSFYGYT
>TRBV7-8|TRBJ2-5
ASSPPPSSETQY
>TRBV3-1/TRBV3-2|TRBJ2-5
ASRRDRGQETQY
>TRBV5-1|TRBJ1-1
ASSPLPGGGETEAF
>TRBV5-1|TRBJ1-5
ASSLGLPPGVNQPQH
>TRBV28|TRBJ1-2
ASSPNRAEGYGYT
>TRBV6-1|TRBJ1-5
ASSGLGTGGNQPQH
>TRBV29-1|TRBJ1-2
SVDSGYGYT
>TRBV27|TRBJ2-3
ASSVGLAGADTQY
>TRBV19|TRBJ2-2
ASRVGFNTGELF
>TRBV5-5|TRBJ2-7
ASSLEDSSYEQY
>TRBV3-1/TRBV3-2|TRBJ2-1
ASSQGPLAGGDEQF
>TRBV6-1|TRBJ2-7
ASSESKSSYEQY
>TRBV9|TRBJ2-1
ASSNPGRNEQF